Following are 32 T cell receptor beta chains from one sample sequenced in a study of shared clonotypes between healthy human individuals. Only in-frame clones appear in the TCRdb table, and some are missing; sequencing was by immunoSEQ multiplex PCR. Of about 1,500,000 clones listed, roughly 96% are singletons. The sequenced sample consisted of naive CD4+ T cells sorted from blood. The sample's subset: CD45RA+ positively selected. The receptors originated from a young man in good health.

Here the CDR3 DNA reads TGTGCCAGTAGTATGATTTGGCGAGGGGTTTGGCAGCCCCAGCATTTT. It is translated as CASSMIWRGVWQPQHF. The chain couples TRBV19 to TRBJ1-5; tentatively, D is TRBD1 (5 bases). The CDR3 is made up of 16 amino acids. V was shortened by 3 bases and J by 7 bases, with 19 bases between the two germline ends. The germline CDR1 and CDR2 sequences are LNHDA and SQIVND (reference sequence).

V usage is TRBV2 and J usage is TRBJ1-2; D perhaps matches TRBD1 (5 bases). This CDR3 comprises 14 residues. Germline-derived CDR1 and CDR2 are SNHLY and FYNNEI. Deletions cut 2 bases from V and 8 bases from J, with 15 bases between. CDR3 DNA: TGTGCCAGCAGTGAAATCAGGGCCAGAGGGGGCTACACCTTC. Translation gives CASSEIRARGGYTF.

The V call is TRBV15, the J call TRBJ2-2; no clear D. Germline V gene data show CDR1 as LNHNV and CDR2 as YYDKDF (reference sequence). The CDR3 loop spans 14 amino acids. V was clipped by 5 bases and J by 6 bases, with 13 bases between them. The CDR3 bases are TGTGCCACCAGCCGGTTGTCCGGCGCCGGGGAGCTGTTTTTT. Amino acid sequence: CATSRLSGAGELFF.

The V and J genes are TRBV2 and TRBJ1-4; the D gene is possibly TRBD1 (6 bases). This CDR3 region has 13 residues. Germline V gives CDR1 SNHLY, CDR2 FYNNEI. Between the trimmed V and J ends, which lost 5 bases and 5 bases, there was a span of 9 bases. The CDR3 nucleotides are TGTGCCAGCAGTACAGGGAGAAATGAAAAACTGTTTTTT. It yields the protein CASSTGRNEKLFF.

The chain combines TRBV5-1 with TRBJ2-1; no clear D gene. The germline CDR1 and CDR2 sequences are SGHRS and YFSETQ. The V gene lost 4 bases and the J gene lost 7 bases, with 9 bases spanning the gap. The CDR3 length is 12 residues. The CDR3 DNA sequence: TGCGCCAGCAGCATCCGTCGGAATGAGCAGTTCTTC. This sequence encodes CASSIRRNEQFF.

J is TRBJ2-3 and V is TRBV7-6; D gene uncertain. Germline loops: CDR1 SGHVS, CDR2 FNYEAQ. V dropped 5 bases and J dropped 3 bases, with 9 bases sitting between them. This CDR3 comprises 13 residues. In DNA form, the CDR3 reads TGTGCCAGCAGCCACCCATTGACAGATACGCAGTATTTT. This gives the protein CASSHPLTDTQYF.

The rearrangement uses TRBV19 and TRBJ1-2; 8 bases agree with TRBD1. V dropped 4 bases and J dropped 6; count of bases not matched to a gene: 10. This CDR3 has 15 residues. Germline lookup yields CDR1 LNHDA and CDR2 SQIVND (reference sequence). The CDR3 here is CASSTTGDPVHGYTF. CDR3 nucleotides: TGTGCCAGTAGTACGACAGGGGATCCAGTACATGGCTACACCTTC.

The V and J genes are TRBV29-1 and TRBJ2-1; D is undetermined. The V end was cut by 7 bases, the J end by 0 bases, with 10 bases between. This CDR3 contains 13 residues. Germline values: CDR1 SQVTM, CDR2 ANQGSEA. The CDR3 sequence is CSGDKTSYNEQFF. The CDR3 DNA sequence: TGCAGCGGTGACAAGACCTCCTACAATGAGCAGTTCTTC.

In this sample, this clone turned up a few times. This rearrangement joins TRBV29-1 to TRBJ1-4; no clear D. Germline values: CDR1 SQVTM, CDR2 ANQGSEA. The CDR3 runs to 12 residues. Trimming stripped 8 bases from V and 1 base from J, with 8 bases between. The CDR3 loop is CSIKGTNEKLFF. In nucleotides, the CDR3 is TGCAGCATCAAGGGAACTAATGAAAAACTGTTTTTT.

The J gene is TRBJ2-1, the V gene TRBV25-1; 7 bases agree with TRBD1. The CDR3 runs 16 residues. Trimming took 4 bases from V and 2 from J; bases not matched to a gene: 8. From germline, CDR1 is MGHDK and CDR2 SYGVNS. The DNA for the CDR3 is TGTGCCAGCAGTGCGCACAGGGGTCTAGCCTACAATGAGCAGTTCTTC. It yields the protein CASSAHRGLAYNEQFF.

The chain has TRBV27 and TRBJ2-7, with 11 bases aligning to TRBD2. The length of the CDR3 is 14 residues. Germline CDR1 MNHEY, CDR2 SMNVEV (reference sequence). The junction had 3 bases not matched to a gene; V was cut back by 3 bases and J by 5 bases. CDR3: CASSFLAGGHEQYF. The CDR3 DNA reads TGTGCCAGCAGTTTCCTAGCGGGAGGCCACGAGCAGTACTTC.

The genes are TRBV28 and TRBJ2-7; 8 bases agree with TRBD1. V dropped 3 bases and J dropped 5; count of bases not matched to a gene: 9. CDR3 length equals 15 residues. Germline loops: CDR1 MDHEN, CDR2 SYDVKM. Here the CDR3 DNA reads TGTGCCAGCAGTTTGCTTCAGGGGGCGATGAACGAGCAGTACTTC. It encodes CASSLLQGAMNEQYF.

The rearrangement joins TRBV5-1 to TRBJ2-3; TRBD2 aligns across 7 bases. The CDR3 contains 17 residues. Trimming took 5 bases from V and 2 from J; bases not matched to a gene: 14. CDR1 is SGHRS and CDR2 is YFSETQ in the germline V gene. The DNA of the CDR3 is TGCGCCAGCAGTAGAGTGCGGGAGAGGGGAACCACAGATACGCAGTATTTT. This codes for CASSRVRERGTTDTQYF.

This clone came up once. The chain carries TRBV6-1 and TRBJ2-7; D is perhaps TRBD1 (5 bases). Trimming cost V 2 bases and J 2 bases, with 13 bases left between them. Germline V gene sequence: CDR1 MNHNS, CDR2 SASEGT. This CDR3 is built from 15 residues. CDR3 coding DNA: TGTGCCAGCAGTGAATTTTACAGGATAACCTACGAGCAGTACTTC. Protein: CASSEFYRITYEQYF.

CDR3 bases: TGTGCCATCAGTGAGACCCTAGTGGCCCAGTACTTC. Protein: CAISETLVAQYF. This sequence joins TRBV10-3 and TRBJ2-5, with D hard to call. Germline lookup yields CDR1 ENHRY and CDR2 SYGVKD. The CDR3 contains 12 residues. V shed 2 bases and J shed 9 bases, with 10 bases lying between them.

V usage is TRBV4-3 and J usage is TRBJ2-6; 12 nucleotides line up with TRBD1. This CDR3 region has 21 residues. Trimming removed 1 base from V and 4 bases from J; junction bases left unmatched: 14. CDR1 LGHNA and CDR2 YSLEER come from the germline V gene. The CDR3 loop reads CASSQGFGGRDRGLGANVLTF. The CDR3 nucleotides are TGCGCCAGCAGCCAAGGGTTCGGTGGCCGGGACAGGGGGCTCGGGGCCAACGTCCTGACTTTC.

The V gene is TRBV7-8, the J gene TRBJ2-5; D perhaps matches TRBD2 (6 bases). Trimming left V 2 bases short and J 5 bases short, with 9 bases between. The CDR3 sequence is 13 residues long. Germline V gene lookup returns CDR1 SGHVS and CDR2 FQNEAQ. CDR3 sequence: CASSLRGLETQYF. DNA of the CDR3: TGTGCCAGCAGCTTACGGGGGTTGGAGACCCAGTACTTC.

The V call is TRBV6-5, the J call TRBJ2-2, with TRBD1 matching over 9 bases. The CDR3 spans 15 residues. Germline loops: CDR1 MNHEY, CDR2 SVGAGI. V was pared by 8 bases and J by 8 bases, with 12 bases of the junction left unmatched. CDR3 protein: CASQQFGQGKGELFF. The CDR3 DNA sequence: TGTGCCAGCCAACAATTCGGACAGGGGAAGGGGGAGCTGTTTTTT.

This clone was seen only once. Distinct nucleotide sequences in the sample also encode this CDR3. The chain carries TRBV10-3 and TRBJ2-3; 11 bases align to TRBD2. The CDR3 extends over 14 amino acids. The trim removed 9 bases at V and 0 bases at J, leaving 2 bases unmatched. Germline V gives CDR1 ENHRY, CDR2 SYGVKD. The CDR3 protein is CAISSGRSTDTQYF. CDR3 nucleotide sequence: TGTGCCATATCTAGCGGGAGGAGCACAGATACGCAGTATTTT.

V is TRBV28 and J is TRBJ1-2; TRBD1 matches 9 bases. J was trimmed by 8 bases and V by 2 bases; bases with no gene match: 9. In germline, CDR1 is MDHEN, CDR2 SYDVKM. This CDR3 region has 15 residues. CDR3 in DNA: TGTGCCAGCAGTTTAGGCGGACAGGGGAATGGAGGCTACACCTTC. Amino acids: CASSLGGQGNGGYTF.

This sequence joins TRBV18 and TRBJ2-1, with D possibly TRBD1 on 5 matching bases. The CDR3 extends over 13 amino acids. Germline V lookup: CDR1 KGHSH, CDR2 LQKENI. V was trimmed by 3 bases and J by 8 bases, leaving 11 bases between them. Here the CDR3 reads CASSPRVFDEQFF. As DNA, the CDR3 is TGTGCCAGCTCACCCAGGGTTTTTGATGAGCAGTTCTTC.

This chain connects TRBV11-2 to TRBJ2-7; D assignment may be TRBD1 or TRBD2 (5 bases each). V was trimmed by 5 bases and J by 2 bases, leaving 10 bases between them. Germline V gives CDR1 SGHAT, CDR2 FQNNGV. The CDR3 totals 13 residues. The CDR3 nucleotides read TGTGCCAGCAGCCGGGACGGACCCTACGAGCAGTACTTC. This encodes CASSRDGPYEQYF. The entire variable domain, with the rest obtained from reference TRBV11-2 and TRBJ2-7, is as follows: EAGVAQSPRYKIIEKRQSVAFWCNPISGHATLYWYQQILGQGPKLLIQFQNNGVVDDSQLPKDRFSAERLKGVDSTLKIQPAKLEDSAVYLCASSRDGPYEQYFGPGTRLTVT.

A note on this clone: In the same sample, other DNA sequences code for this CDR3. CDR3 amino acids: CASSLFIFAGELFF. Written as DNA, the CDR3 is TGTGCCAGCAGTTTATTTATTTTCGCCGGGGAGCTGTTTTTT. V is TRBV27 and J is TRBJ2-2, with unresolved D. Between the trimmed V and J ends, which lost 1 base and 6 bases, there was a span of 9 bases. The V gene's germline CDR1 is MNHEY and CDR2 SMNVEV (reference sequence). The CDR3 has 14 residues.

V usage is TRBV29-1 and J usage is TRBJ2-1; D gene uncertain. V lost 7 bases and J 8 bases, leaving 18 bases between the germline ends. Looked up from germline, CDR1 is SQVTM and CDR2 is ANQGSEA. The CDR3 is made up of 13 amino acids. CDR3 sequence: CSAPASNLDEQFF. The CDR3 coding sequence is TGCAGCGCCCCCGCCAGCAACTTGGATGAGCAGTTCTTC.

The V and J genes are TRBV28 and TRBJ1-5; no definite D call. The CDR3 consists of 13 residues. Germline lookup yields CDR1 MDHEN and CDR2 SYDVKM. V lost 10 bases and J 7 bases, leaving 17 bases between the germline ends. The chain's CDR3 is CATWAPAGQPQHF. In DNA form, the CDR3 reads TGTGCCACCTGGGCCCCGGCAGGACAGCCCCAGCATTTT.

The gene calls are TRBV6-5 and TRBJ1-5, with a weak D call TRBD1 (6 bases). The V gene lost 6 bases and the J gene lost 9 bases, with 15 bases spanning the gap. Germline CDR1 MNHEY, CDR2 SVGAGI. The CDR3 runs to 13 residues. CDR3 protein: CASSQGLRRPQHF. The DNA of the CDR3 is TGTGCCAGCAGCCAGGGGCTCAGGAGGCCCCAGCATTTT.

This sequence joins TRBV5-1 and TRBJ2-6; D not resolved. The V end lost 1 base, the J end lost 0 bases, and 5 bases lay between the germline ends. Germline lookup yields CDR1 SGHRS and CDR2 YFSETQ. The CDR3 has 15 amino acids. The CDR3 loop is CASSLTSSGANVLTF. CDR3 coding DNA: TGCGCCAGCAGCTTGACAAGCTCTGGGGCCAACGTCCTGACTTTC. Full variable domain (missing parts from reference TRBV5-1 and TRBJ2-6): KAGVTQTPRYLIKTRGQQVTLSCSPISGHRSVSWYQQTPGQGLQFLFEYFSETQRNKGNFPGRFSGRQFSNSRSEMNVSTLELGDSALYLCASSLTSSGANVLTFGAGSRLTVL.

The chain joins TRBV15 to TRBJ2-7; no clear D. The CDR3 runs to 16 residues. The germline CDR1 and CDR2 sequences are LNHNV and YYDKDF (reference sequence). V dropped 0 bases and J dropped 2 bases, with 14 bases sitting between them. The CDR3 here is CATSRERSDRAYEQYF. CDR3 DNA: TGTGCCACCAGCAGAGAGCGGTCCGATAGGGCCTACGAGCAGTACTTC.

The chain joins TRBV10-3 to TRBJ1-5; D is unresolved. V was shortened by 2 bases and J by 1 base, with 6 bases between the two germline ends. Per germline, CDR1 ENHRY and CDR2 SYGVKD. The CDR3 runs 14 residues. The chain's CDR3 is CAISEGLSNQPQHF. In DNA, the CDR3 is TGTGCCATCAGTGAGGGCCTAAGCAATCAGCCCCAGCATTTT.

This rearrangement joins TRBV2 to TRBJ2-7, with TRBD2 as a possible D gene (6 bases). Trimming cost V 7 bases and J 2 bases, with 18 bases left between them. The CDR3 loop spans 15 amino acids. CDR1 is SNHLY and CDR2 is FYNNEI in the germline V gene. CDR3 sequence: CASTRGLAEAYEQYF. The CDR3 DNA reads TGTGCCAGCACGCGGGGCCTAGCCGAAGCCTACGAGCAGTACTTC.

The J gene is TRBJ2-3, the V gene TRBV18; no reliable D call. Germline CDR1 KGHSH, CDR2 LQKENI. The CDR3 spans 14 residues. V was shortened by 4 bases and J by 4 bases, with 12 bases between the two germline ends. The CDR3 here is CASSLTDEPDTQYF. In nucleotides, the CDR3 is TGTGCCAGCTCACTCACAGATGAACCAGATACGCAGTATTTT.

The V call is TRBV7-6, the J call TRBJ1-3; no definite D call. Between the trimmed V and J ends, which lost 5 bases and 0 bases, there was a span of 11 bases. The germline V gene encodes CDR1 SGHVS and CDR2 FNYEAQ. There are 15 residues in the CDR3. CDR3 coding DNA: TGTGCCAGCAGCCCCTTGTCCGGCTCTGGAAACACCATATATTTT. It translates to CASSPLSGSGNTIYF. The entire variable domain, with the rest obtained from reference TRBV7-6 and TRBJ1-3, is as follows: GAGVSQSPRYKVTKRGQDVALRCDPISGHVSLYWYRQALGQGPEFLTYFNYEAQQDKSGLPNDRFSAERPEGSISTLTIQRTEQRDSAMYRCASSPLSGSGNTIYFGEGSWLTVV.